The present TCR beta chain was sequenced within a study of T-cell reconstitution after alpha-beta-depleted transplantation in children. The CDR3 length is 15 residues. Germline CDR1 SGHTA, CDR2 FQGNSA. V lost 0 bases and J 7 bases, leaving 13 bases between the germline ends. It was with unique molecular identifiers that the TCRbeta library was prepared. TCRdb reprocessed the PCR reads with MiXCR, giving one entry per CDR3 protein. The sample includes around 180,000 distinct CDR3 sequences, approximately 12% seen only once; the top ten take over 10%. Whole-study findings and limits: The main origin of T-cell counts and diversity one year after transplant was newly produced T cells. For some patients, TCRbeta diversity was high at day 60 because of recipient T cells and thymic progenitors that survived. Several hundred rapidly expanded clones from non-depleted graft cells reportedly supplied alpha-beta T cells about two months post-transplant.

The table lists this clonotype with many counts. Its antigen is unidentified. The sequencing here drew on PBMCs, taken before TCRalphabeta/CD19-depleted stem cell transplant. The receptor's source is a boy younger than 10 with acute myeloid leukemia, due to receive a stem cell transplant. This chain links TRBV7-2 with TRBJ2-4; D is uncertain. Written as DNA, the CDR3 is TGTGCCAGCAGCTTAGCGATGTCAGGAATGAACATTCAGTACTTC. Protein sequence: CASSLAMSGMNIQYF.